The 7 T cell receptor beta chains in this list originate from one sample, sequenced in a study of blood T cell repertoires in COVID-19. The table came from immunoSEQ multiplex PCR; TCRdb's copy has only in-frame clones and leaves some out. The sample holds around 250,000 clones, 85% to 90% seen once. The specimen sequenced was PBMCs or T cells enriched from blood (not recorded which). All receptors come from a man between 18 and 35 years old who had recovered from COVID-19.

V gene TRBV11-3 combines with J gene TRBJ2-7, with 8 positions matching TRBD1. V shed 5 bases and J 2 bases; nucleotides not matched to a gene: 8. CDR3 size: 15 residues. Germline loops: CDR1 SGHNT, CDR2 YENEEA. The CDR3 DNA is TGTGCCAGCAGCGACCGGACAGGGTTTGCCTACGAGCAGTACTTC. Translated: CASSDRTGFAYEQYF. The full variable domain, its missing parts supplied by reference TRBV11-3 and TRBJ2-7, is EAGVVQSPRYKIIEKKQPVAFWCNPISGHNTLYWYLQNLGQGPELLIRYENEEAVDDSQLPKDRFSAERLKGVDSTLKIQPAELGDSAVYLCASSDRTGFAYEQYFGPGTRLTVT.

V is TRBV5-1 and J is TRBJ2-2; TRBD1 is a possible D gene (6 bases). This CDR3 is 15 amino acids long. V lost 4 bases and J lost 4, with 14 bases in between. Germline V CDR1 and CDR2: SGHRS, YFSETQ. CDR3 in DNA: TGCGCCAGCAGCCCCGGACAGTCGAGCACCGGGGAGCTGTTTTTT. Its translation: CASSPGQSSTGELFF.

The J gene is TRBJ2-3, the V gene TRBV7-2; D perhaps matches TRBD2 (6 bases). With 1 base removed from V and 2 bases from J, the gap between germline ends came to 13 bases. Germline assignment: CDR1 SGHTA and CDR2 FQGNSA. There are 16 residues in the CDR3. CDR3 amino acids: CASSLDGGFNTDTQYF. As DNA, the CDR3 is TGTGCCAGCAGCTTAGACGGGGGTTTCAACACAGATACGCAGTATTTT.

The J gene is TRBJ1-1, the V gene TRBV6-5; D possibly corresponds to TRBD1 (5 bases). The CDR3 is 13 residues long. Trimming took off 6 bases at V and 4 bases at J, with 12 bases between the two ends. CDR1 MNHEY and CDR2 SVGAGI come from the germline V gene. The CDR3 DNA follows: TGTGCCAGCAGCCAGGGAAGGGGCACTGAAGCTTTCTTT. The encoded protein is CASSQGRGTEAFF.

The chain has TRBV4-2 and TRBJ1-1; 8 bases match TRBD1. V was clipped by 4 bases and J by 6 bases; unmatched bases: 10. Germline CDR1 LGHNA, CDR2 YNFKEQ. The CDR3 has 15 residues. CDR3 nucleotides: TGTGCCAGCAGCCCGACACAGGGGGGTTCCCCTGAAGCTTTCTTT. Its translation: CASSPTQGGSPEAFF.

The chain is built from TRBV19 and TRBJ2-1, with D possibly matching TRBD1 (6 bases). Germline lookup yields CDR1 LNHDA and CDR2 SQIVND (reference sequence). This CDR3 is 14 amino acids long. Trimming cost V 5 bases and J 3 bases, with 11 bases left between them. The DNA of the CDR3 is TGTGCCAGTAGTTTCGGACAGAGCTACAATGAGCAGTTCTTC. It is translated as CASSFGQSYNEQFF. Variable domain in full (rest from reference TRBV19 and TRBJ2-1): DGGITQSPKYLFRKEGQNVTLSCEQNLNHDAMYWYRQDPGQGLRLIYYSQIVNDFQKGDIAEGYSVSREKKESFPLTVTSAQKNPTAFYLCASSFGQSYNEQFFGPGTRLTVL.

The chain carries TRBV7-9 and TRBJ2-3; TRBD2 might be the D (6 bases). The V gene lost 5 bases and the J gene lost 2 bases, with 11 bases spanning the gap. The V gene's germline CDR1 is SEHNR and CDR2 FQNEAQ (reference sequence). The length of the CDR3 is 14 residues. The CDR3 nucleotides are TGTGCCAGCAGCCCCGGGCGGGACACAGATACGCAGTATTTT. Translating it yields CASSPGRDTDTQYF.